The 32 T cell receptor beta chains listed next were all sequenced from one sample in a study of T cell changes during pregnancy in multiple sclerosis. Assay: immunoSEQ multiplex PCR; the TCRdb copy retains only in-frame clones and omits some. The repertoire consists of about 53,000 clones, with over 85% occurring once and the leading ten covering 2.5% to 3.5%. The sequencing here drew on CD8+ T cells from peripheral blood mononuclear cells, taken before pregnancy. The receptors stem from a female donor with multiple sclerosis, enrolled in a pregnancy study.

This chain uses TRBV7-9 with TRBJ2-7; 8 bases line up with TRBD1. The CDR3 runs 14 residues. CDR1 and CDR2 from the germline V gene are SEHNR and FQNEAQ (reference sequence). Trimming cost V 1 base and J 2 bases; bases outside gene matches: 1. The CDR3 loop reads CASSLGDRTYEQYF. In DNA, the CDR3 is TGTGCCAGCAGCTTAGGGGACAGGACCTACGAGCAGTACTTC.

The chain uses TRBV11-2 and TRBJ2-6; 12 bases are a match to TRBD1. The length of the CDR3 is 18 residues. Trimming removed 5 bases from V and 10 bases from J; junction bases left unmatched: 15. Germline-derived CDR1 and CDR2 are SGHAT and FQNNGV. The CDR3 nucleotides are TGTGCCAGCAGCCTGACCCGGGACAGGGGGCCGGTGGAAAACGTCCTGACTTTC. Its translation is CASSLTRDRGPVENVLTF.

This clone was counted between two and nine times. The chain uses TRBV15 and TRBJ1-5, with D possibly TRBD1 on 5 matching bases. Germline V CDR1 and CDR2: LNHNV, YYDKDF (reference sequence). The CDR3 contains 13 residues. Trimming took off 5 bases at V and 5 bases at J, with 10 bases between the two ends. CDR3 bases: TGTGCCACCAGCTCCGACAGCCATCAGCCCCAGCATTTT. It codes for CATSSDSHQPQHF.

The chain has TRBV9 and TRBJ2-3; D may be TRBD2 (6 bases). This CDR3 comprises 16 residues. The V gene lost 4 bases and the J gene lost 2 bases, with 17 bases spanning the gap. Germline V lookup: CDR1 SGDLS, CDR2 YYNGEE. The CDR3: CASSPGGGDLTDTQYF. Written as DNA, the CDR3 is TGTGCCAGCAGCCCCGGCGGAGGGGACCTCACAGATACGCAGTATTTT.

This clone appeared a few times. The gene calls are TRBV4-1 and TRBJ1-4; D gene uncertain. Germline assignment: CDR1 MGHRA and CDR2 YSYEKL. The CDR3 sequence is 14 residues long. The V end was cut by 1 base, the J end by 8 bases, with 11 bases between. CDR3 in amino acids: CASSQVGEREKLFF. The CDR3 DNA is TGCGCCAGCAGCCAAGTAGGAGAGAGAGAAAAACTGTTTTTT.

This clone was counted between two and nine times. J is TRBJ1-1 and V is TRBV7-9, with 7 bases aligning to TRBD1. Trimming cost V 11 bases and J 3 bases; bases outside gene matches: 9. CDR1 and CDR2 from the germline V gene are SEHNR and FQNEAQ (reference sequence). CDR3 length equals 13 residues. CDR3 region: CAGKQGWDTEAFF. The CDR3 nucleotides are TGTGCCGGAAAACAGGGGTGGGACACTGAAGCTTTCTTT.

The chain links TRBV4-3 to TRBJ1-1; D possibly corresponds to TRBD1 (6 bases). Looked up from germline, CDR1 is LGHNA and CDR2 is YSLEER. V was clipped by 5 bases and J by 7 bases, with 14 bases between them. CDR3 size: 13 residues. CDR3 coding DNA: TGCGCCAGCAGCTCACCAGGGGTCGATGAAGCTTTCTTT. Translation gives CASSSPGVDEAFF.

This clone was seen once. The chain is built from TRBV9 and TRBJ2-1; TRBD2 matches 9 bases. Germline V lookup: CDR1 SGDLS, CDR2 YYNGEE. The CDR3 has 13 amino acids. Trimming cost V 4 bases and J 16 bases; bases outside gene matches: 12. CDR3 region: CASSLSGGPPGFF. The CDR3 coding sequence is TGTGCCAGCAGCCTTAGCGGGGGACCCCCTGGCTTCTTC. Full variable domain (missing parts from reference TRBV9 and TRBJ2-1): DSGVTQTPKHLITATGQRVTLRCSPRSGDLSVYWYQQSLDQGLQFLIQYYNGEERAKGNILERFSAQQFPDLHSELNLSSLELGDSALYFCASSLSGGPPGFFGPGTRLTVL.

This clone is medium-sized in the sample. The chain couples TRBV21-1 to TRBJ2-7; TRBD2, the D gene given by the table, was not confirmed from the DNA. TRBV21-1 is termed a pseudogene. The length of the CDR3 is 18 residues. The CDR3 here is CASSKKKGTSGGAYEQYF. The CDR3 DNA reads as TGTGCCAGCAGCAAAAAAAAAGGGACTAGCGGGGGGGCCTACGAGCAGTACTTC.

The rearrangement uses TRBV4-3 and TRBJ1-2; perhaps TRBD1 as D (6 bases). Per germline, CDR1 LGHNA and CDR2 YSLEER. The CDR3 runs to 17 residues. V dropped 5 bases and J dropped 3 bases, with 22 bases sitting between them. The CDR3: CASSEIGPGGRDYGYTF. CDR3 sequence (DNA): TGCGCCAGCAGCGAAATTGGGCCCGGGGGGCGCGACTATGGCTACACCTTC.

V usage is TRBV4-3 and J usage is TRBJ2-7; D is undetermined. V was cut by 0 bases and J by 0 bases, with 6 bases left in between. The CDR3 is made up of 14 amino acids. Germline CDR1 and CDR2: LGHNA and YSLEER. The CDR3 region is CASSQDGSSYEQYF. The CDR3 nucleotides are TGCGCCAGCAGCCAAGATGGCAGCTCCTACGAGCAGTACTTC.

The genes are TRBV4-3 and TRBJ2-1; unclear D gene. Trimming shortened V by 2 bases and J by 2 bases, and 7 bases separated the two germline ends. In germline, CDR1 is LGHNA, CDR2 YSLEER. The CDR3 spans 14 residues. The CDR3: CASSQNLAYNEQFF. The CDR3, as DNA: TGCGCCAGCAGCCAAAATCTAGCCTACAATGAGCAGTTCTTC.

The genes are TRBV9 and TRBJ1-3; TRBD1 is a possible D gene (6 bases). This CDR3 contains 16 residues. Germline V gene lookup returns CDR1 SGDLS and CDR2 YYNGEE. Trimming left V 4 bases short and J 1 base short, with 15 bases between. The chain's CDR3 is CASSPSDRLSGNTIYF. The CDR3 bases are TGTGCCAGCAGCCCTTCTGACAGGCTATCTGGAAACACCATATATTTT. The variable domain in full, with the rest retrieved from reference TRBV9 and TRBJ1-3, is DSGVTQTPKHLITATGQRVTLRCSPRSGDLSVYWYQQSLDQGLQFLIQYYNGEERAKGNILERFSAQQFPDLHSELNLSSLELGDSALYFCASSPSDRLSGNTIYFGEGSWLTVV.

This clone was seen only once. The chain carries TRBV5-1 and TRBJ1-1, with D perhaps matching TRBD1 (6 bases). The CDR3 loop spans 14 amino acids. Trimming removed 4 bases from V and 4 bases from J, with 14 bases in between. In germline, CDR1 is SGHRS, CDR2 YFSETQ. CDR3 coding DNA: TGCGCCAGCAGCGGGGCCAGCAGGGGCACTGAAGCTTTCTTT. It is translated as CASSGASRGTEAFF.

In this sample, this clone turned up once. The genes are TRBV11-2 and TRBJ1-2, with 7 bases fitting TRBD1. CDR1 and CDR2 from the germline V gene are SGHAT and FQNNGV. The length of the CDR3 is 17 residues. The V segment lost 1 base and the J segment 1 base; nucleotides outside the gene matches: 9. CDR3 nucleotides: TGTGCCAGCAGCTTAGTCTTCGGGACAGATCTTAACTATGGCTACACCTTC. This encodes CASSLVFGTDLNYGYTF. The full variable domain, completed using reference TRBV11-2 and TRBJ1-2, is EAGVAQSPRYKIIEKRQSVAFWCNPISGHATLYWYQQILGQGPKLLIQFQNNGVVDDSQLPKDRFSAERLKGVDSTLKIQPAKLEDSAVYLCASSLVFGTDLNYGYTFGSGTRLTVV.

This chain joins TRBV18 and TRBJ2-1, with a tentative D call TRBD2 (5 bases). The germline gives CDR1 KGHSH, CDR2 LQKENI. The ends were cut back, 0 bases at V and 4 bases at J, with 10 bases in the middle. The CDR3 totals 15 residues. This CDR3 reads CASSPPGDGYNEQFF. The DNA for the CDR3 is TGTGCCAGCTCACCACCCGGGGATGGATACAATGAGCAGTTCTTC.

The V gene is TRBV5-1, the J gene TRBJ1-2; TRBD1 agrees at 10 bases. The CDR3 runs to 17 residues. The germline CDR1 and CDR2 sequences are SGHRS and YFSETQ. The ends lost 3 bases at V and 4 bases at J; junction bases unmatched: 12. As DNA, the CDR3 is TGCGCCAGCAGCTCGCCCGTGGACAGGGGGGGAGGCTATGGCTACACCTTC. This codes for CASSSPVDRGGGYGYTF.

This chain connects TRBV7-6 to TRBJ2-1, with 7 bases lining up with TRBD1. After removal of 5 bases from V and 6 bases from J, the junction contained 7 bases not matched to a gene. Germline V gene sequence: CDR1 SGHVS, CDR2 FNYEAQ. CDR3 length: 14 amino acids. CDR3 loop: CASSPPAGGNEQFF. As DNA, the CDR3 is TGTGCCAGCAGCCCCCCCGCAGGGGGCAATGAGCAGTTCTTC.

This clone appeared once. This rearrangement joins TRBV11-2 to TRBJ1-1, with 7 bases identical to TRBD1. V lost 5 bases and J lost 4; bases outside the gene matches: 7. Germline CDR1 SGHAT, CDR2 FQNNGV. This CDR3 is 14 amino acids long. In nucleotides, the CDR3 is TGTGCCAGCAGCCCGGGACAGAAGGGCACTGAAGCTTTCTTT. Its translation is CASSPGQKGTEAFF.

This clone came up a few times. CDR3 nucleotide sequence: TGTGCCAGCAGTGACTCATCGGGGGGGGCCGCAGATACGCAGTATTTT. Protein sequence: CASSDSSGGAADTQYF. The chain joins TRBV6-4 to TRBJ2-3; 8 bases are shared with TRBD2. The CDR3 length is 16 residues. Germline-derived CDR1 and CDR2 are MRHNA and SNTAGT. The junction had 6 bases not matched to a gene; V was cut back by 0 bases and J by 4 bases.

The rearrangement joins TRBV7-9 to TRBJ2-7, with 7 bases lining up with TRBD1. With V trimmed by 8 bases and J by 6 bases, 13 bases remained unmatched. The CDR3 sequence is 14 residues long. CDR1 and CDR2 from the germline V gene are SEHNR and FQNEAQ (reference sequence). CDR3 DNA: TGTGCCAGCCTCAGCTCGACAGGGTCCAGCGAGCAGTACTTC. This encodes CASLSSTGSSEQYF.

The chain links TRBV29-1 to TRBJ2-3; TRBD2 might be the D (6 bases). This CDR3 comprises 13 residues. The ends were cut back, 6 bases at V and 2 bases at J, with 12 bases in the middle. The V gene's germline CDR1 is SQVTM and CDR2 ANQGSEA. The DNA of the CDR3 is TGCAGCGTCCATAGCGGATTCACAGATACGCAGTATTTT. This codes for CSVHSGFTDTQYF.

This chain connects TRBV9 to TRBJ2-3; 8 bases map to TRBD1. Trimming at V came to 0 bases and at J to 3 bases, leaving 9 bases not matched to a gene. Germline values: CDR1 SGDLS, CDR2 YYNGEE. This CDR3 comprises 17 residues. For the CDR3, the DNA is TGTGCCAGCAGCGTAGTAGGGCAGGGGGCGAAAACAGATACGCAGTATTTT. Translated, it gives CASSVVGQGAKTDTQYF. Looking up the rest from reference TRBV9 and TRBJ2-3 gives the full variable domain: DSGVTQTPKHLITATGQRVTLRCSPRSGDLSVYWYQQSLDQGLQFLIQYYNGEERAKGNILERFSAQQFPDLHSELNLSSLELGDSALYFCASSVVGQGAKTDTQYFGPGTRLTVL.

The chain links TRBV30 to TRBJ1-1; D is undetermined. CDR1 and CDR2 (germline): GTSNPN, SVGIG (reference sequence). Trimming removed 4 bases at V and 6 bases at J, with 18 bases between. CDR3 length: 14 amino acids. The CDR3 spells CAWTPGVGWAEAFF. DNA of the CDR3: TGTGCCTGGACTCCCGGGGTCGGGTGGGCTGAAGCTTTCTTT. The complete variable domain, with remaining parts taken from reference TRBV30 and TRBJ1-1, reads SQTIHQWPATLVQPVGSPLSLECTVEGTSNPNLYWYRQAAGRGLQLLFYSVGIGQISSEVPQNLSASRPQDRQFILSSKKLLLSDSGFYLCAWTPGVGWAEAFFGQGTRLTVV.

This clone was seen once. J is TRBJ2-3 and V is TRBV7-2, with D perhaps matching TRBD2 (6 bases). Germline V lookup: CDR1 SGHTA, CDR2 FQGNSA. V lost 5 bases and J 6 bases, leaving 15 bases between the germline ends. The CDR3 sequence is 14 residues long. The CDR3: CASSPLAGRDTQYF. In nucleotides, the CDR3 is TGTGCCAGCAGCCCCTTGGCAGGGAGGGATACGCAGTATTTT.

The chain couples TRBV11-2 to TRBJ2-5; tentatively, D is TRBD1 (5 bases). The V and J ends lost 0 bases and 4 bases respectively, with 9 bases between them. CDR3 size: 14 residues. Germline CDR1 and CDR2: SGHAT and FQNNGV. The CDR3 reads CASSLEYGAETQYF. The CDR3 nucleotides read TGTGCCAGCAGCTTAGAATATGGGGCAGAGACCCAGTACTTC.

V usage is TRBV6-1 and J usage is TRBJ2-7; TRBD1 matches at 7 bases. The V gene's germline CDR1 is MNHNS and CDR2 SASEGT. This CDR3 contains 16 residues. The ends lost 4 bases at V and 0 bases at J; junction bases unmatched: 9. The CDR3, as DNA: TGTGCCAGCAGTGCGGCACAGGGGACCGGCTCCTACGAGCAGTACTTC. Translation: CASSAAQGTGSYEQYF.

Written as DNA, the CDR3 is TGTGCCAGCAGTGCAGGGGCCGGGCCAGCCTACGAGCAGTACTTC. This translates into CASSAGAGPAYEQYF. V usage is TRBV6-4 and J usage is TRBJ2-7; maybe TRBD1 (6 bases). V was clipped by 4 bases and J by 2 bases, with 15 bases between them. Germline V gene lookup returns CDR1 MRHNA and CDR2 SNTAGT. This CDR3 is built from 15 residues.

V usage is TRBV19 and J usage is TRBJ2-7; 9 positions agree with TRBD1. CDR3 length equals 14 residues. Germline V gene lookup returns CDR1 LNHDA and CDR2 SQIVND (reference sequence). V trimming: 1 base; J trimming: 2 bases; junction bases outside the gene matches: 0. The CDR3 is CASSIGTGAYEQYF. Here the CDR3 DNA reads TGTGCCAGTAGTATAGGGACAGGGGCCTACGAGCAGTACTTC.

The CDR3 DNA is TGTGCCAGCAGTAGAAGCGGGGGGGCAGATACGCAGTATTTT. It is translated as CASSRSGGADTQYF. The chain couples TRBV6-5 to TRBJ2-3; 10 bases agree with TRBD2. Per germline, CDR1 MNHEY and CDR2 SVGAGI. Losses at the gene ends were 5 bases for V and 4 bases for J; bases not matched to a gene: 3. The CDR3 is 14 amino acids.

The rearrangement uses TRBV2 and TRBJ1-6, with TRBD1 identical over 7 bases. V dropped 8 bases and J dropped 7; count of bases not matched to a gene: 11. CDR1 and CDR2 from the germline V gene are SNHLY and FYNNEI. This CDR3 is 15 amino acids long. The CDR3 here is CASGRGRDRNSPLHF. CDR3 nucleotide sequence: TGTGCCAGCGGACGGGGCCGGGACAGAAATTCACCCCTCCACTTT.

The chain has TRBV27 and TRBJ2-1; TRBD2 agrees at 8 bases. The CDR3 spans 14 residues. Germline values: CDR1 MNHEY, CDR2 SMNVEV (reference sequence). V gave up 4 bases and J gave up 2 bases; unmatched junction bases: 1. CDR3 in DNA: TGTGCCAGCAGTTACGGGGGGGCCTACAATGAGCAGTTCTTC. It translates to CASSYGGAYNEQFF.